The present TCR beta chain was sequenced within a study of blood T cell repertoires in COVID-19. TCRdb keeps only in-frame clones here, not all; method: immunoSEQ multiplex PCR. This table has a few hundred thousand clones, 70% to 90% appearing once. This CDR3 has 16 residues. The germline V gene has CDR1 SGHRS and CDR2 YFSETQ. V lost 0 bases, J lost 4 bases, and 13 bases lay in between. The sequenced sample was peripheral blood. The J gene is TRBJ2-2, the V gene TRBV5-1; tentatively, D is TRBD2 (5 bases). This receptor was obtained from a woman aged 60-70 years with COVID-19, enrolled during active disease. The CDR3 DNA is TGCGCCAGCAGCTTGGGTCGGGGTACTCTCACCGGGGAGCTGTTTTTT. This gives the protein CASSLGRGTLTGELFF.